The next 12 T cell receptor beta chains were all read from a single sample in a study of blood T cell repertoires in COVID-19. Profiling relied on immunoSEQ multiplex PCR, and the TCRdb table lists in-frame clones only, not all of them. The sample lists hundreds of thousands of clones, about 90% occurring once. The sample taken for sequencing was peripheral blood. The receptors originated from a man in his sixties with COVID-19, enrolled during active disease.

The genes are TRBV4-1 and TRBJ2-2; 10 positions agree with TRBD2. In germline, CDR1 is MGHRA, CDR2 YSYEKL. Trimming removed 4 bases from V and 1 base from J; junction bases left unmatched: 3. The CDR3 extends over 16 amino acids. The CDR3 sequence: CASSPSGRGNTGELFF. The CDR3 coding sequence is TGCGCCAGCAGCCCCAGCGGGAGGGGGAACACCGGGGAGCTGTTTTTT.

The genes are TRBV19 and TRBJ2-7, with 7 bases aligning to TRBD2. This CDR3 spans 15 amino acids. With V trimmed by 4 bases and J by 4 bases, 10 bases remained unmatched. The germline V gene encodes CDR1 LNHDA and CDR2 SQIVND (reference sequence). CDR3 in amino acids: CASSKRVGGMYEQYF. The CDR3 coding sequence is TGTGCCAGTAGTAAACGGGTCGGGGGGATGTACGAGCAGTACTTC.

The CDR3 nucleotides are TGTGCCACCAGGGGCCCACTTCCTACGGATACGCAGTATTTT. Residues: CATRGPLPTDTQYF. The chain links TRBV24-1 to TRBJ2-3; D ambiguous. The CDR3 has 14 residues. The germline V gene encodes CDR1 KGHDR and CDR2 SFDVKD. V was clipped by 7 bases and J by 6 bases, with 16 bases between them.

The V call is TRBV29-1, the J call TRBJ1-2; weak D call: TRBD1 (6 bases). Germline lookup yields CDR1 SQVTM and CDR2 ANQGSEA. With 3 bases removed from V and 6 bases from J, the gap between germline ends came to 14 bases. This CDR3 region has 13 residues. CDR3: CSVDWSGGNGYTF. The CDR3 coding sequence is TGCAGCGTTGACTGGTCTGGGGGCAATGGCTACACCTTC.

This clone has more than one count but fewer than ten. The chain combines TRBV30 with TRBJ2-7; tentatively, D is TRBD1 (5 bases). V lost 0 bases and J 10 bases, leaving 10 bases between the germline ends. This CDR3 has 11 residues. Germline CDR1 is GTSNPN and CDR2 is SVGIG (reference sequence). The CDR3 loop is CAWSVDRGQYF. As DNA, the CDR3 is TGTGCCTGGAGTGTCGATAGGGGACAGTACTTC.

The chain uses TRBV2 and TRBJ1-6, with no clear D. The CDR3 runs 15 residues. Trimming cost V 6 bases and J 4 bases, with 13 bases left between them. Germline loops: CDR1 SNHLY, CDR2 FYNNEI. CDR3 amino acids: CASRRTGVYNSPLHF. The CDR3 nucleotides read TGTGCCAGCAGACGAACCGGGGTATATAATTCACCCCTCCACTTT.

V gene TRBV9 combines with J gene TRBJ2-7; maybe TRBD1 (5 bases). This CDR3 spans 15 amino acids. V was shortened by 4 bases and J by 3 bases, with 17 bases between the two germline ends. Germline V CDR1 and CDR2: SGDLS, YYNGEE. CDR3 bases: TGTGCCAGCAGCCCCGGACCCCCAGGGCTCTACGAGCAGTACTTC. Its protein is CASSPGPPGLYEQYF.

The CDR3 coding sequence is TGTGCCAGTAGTATGGCCCCCTGGGGAACCATTCGGGAGTTCAACACCGGGGAGCTGTTTTTT. As protein: CASSMAPWGTIREFNTGELFF. The V and J genes are TRBV19 and TRBJ2-2, with a tentative D call TRBD2 (6 bases). CDR1 is LNHDA, CDR2 SQIVND, per germline (reference sequence). The CDR3 consists of 21 residues. V was shortened by 3 bases and J by 2 bases, with 28 bases between the two germline ends.

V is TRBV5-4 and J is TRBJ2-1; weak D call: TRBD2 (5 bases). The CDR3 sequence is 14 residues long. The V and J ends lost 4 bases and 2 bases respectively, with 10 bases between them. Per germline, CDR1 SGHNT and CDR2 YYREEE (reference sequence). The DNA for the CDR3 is TGTGCCAGCAGCCGGGAAGGGACCTACAATGAGCAGTTCTTC. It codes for CASSREGTYNEQFF. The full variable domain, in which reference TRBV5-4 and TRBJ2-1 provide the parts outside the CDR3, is ETGVTQSPTHLIKTRGQQVTLRCSSQSGHNTVSWYQQALGQGPQFIFQYYREEENGRGNFPPRFSGLQFPNYSSELNVNALELDDSALYLCASSREGTYNEQFFGPGTRLTVL.

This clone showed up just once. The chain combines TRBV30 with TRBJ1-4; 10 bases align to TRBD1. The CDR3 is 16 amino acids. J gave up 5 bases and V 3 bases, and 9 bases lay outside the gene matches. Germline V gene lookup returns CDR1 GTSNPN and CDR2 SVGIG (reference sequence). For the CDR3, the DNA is TGTGCCTGGAGCGGGGGCCCGGGACAGGGGAATGAAAAACTGTTTTTT. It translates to CAWSGGPGQGNEKLFF.

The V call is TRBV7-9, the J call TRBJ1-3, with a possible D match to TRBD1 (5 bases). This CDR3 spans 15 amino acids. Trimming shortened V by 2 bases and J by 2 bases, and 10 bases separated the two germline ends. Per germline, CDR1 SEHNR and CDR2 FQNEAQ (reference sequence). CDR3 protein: CASSLSIGAGNTIYF. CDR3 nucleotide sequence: TGTGCCAGCAGCTTATCGATAGGGGCTGGAAACACCATATATTTT.

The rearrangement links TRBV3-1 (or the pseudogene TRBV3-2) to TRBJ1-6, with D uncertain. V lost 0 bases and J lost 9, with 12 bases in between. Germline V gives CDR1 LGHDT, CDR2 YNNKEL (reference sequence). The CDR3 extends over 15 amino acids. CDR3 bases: TGTGCCAGCAGCCAAGATTCCTCCGGAGGTTCACCCCTCCACTTT. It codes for CASSQDSSGGSPLHF.